This is a list of T cell receptor beta chains from one sample in a study of shared clonotypes between healthy human individuals. Repertoires were generated with immunoSEQ multiplex PCR, while TCRdb's copy carries only in-frame clones and drops some. The table lists approximately 98,000 clones, around 65% of them singletons. Sequencing input: memory CD8+ T cells sorted from blood. These receptors all come from a woman aged 25 to 39 in good health. CDR3s leave out the opening cysteine and the closing phenylalanine or tryptophan.

TRBJ2-5,TRBV27,ASSKDRRTQY
TRBJ2-1,TRBV5-6,ASSPGLAGAWDNEQF
TRBJ2-7,TRBV18,ASSRTGLAVSHEQY
TRBJ1-4,TRBV6-1,ASSELGGITNEKLF
TRBJ1-2,TRBV15,ATSRAVNHYGYT
TRBJ1-2,TRBV5-1,ASSPGTGRADNYGYT
TRBJ1-1,TRBV29-1,SVERGSTEAF
TRBJ1-2,TRBV13,ASSTGQGVDGYT
TRBJ1-6,TRBV28,ASRDLGRGRSRNSPLH
TRBJ2-7,TRBV19,ASSKREENYEQY
TRBJ2-7,TRBV28,ASSFGFRPYEQY
TRBJ1-5,TRBV10-3,AISSGGSNQPQH
TRBJ2-7,TRBV7-2,ASSQDGTSGSYEQY
TRBJ2-1,TRBV6-1,ASSDYADSAHNEQF
TRBJ2-1,TRBV25-1,ASSRGRAGINEQF
TRBJ1-4,TRBV19,ASSPGTATNEKLF
TRBJ2-3,TRBV27,ASSLIGDTQY
TRBJ2-7,TRBV2,ASSEGGMQY
TRBJ2-1,TRBV27,ASSLVRGSNEQF
TRBJ2-3,TRBV4-2,ASSQDVAGVEIDTQY
TRBJ2-3,TRBV29-1,SVDRGFADTQY
TRBJ2-7,TRBV28,ASALTGNYEQY
TRBJ2-7,TRBV30,AWSGGQGNEQY
TRBJ2-7,TRBV4-2,ASSQDLAGSYEQY
TRBJ2-1,TRBV28,ASIGQALRAYNEQF
TRBJ2-6,TRBV5-4,ASSLVGSGANVLT
TRBJ2-2,TRBV6-1,ASSDGTGDTGELF
TRBJ1-1,TRBV5-1,ASSLDTGGRMKAF
TRBJ2-5,TRBV7-2,ASSFYQGVVETQY
TRBJ1-3,TRBV2,ASSENTGLSSGNTIY
TRBJ2-7,TRBV5-6,ASSPNLARFEQY
TRBJ2-7,TRBV2,ASSERTYYEQY
TRBJ2-7,TRBV28,ASSPHRVQY
TRBJ2-7,TRBV5-1,ASSRSQGYEQY
TRBJ2-7,TRBV28,ASRGSTAFEQY
TRBJ2-7,TRBV19,ASSPHRGRPYEQY
TRBJ2-5,TRBV5-6,ASSTRQGAGEETQY
TRBJ2-5,TRBV23-1,ASSQTGLSQETQY
TRBJ2-7,TRBV21-1,ASSKDCRGQY
TRBJ2-1,TRBV19,ASSAPGTSLAGEQF
TRBJ2-7,TRBV4-2,ASSHVHSYEQY